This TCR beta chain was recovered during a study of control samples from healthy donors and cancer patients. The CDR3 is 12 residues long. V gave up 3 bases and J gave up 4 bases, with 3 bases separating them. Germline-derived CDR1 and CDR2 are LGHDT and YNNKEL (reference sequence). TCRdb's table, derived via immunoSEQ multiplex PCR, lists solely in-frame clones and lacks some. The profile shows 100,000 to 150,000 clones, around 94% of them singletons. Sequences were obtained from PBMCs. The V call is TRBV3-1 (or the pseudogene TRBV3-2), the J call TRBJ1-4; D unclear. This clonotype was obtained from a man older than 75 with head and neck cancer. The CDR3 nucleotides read TGTGCCAGCAGCCAGATTAATGAAAAACTGTTTTTT. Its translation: CASSQINEKLFF.